A selection of T cell receptor beta chains follows, all from one sample in a study of blood T cell repertoires in COVID-19. The method was immunoSEQ multiplex PCR; TCRdb's version includes in-frame clones alone and lacks a portion of them. The sample carries more than 150,000 clones, over 80% recorded once. The sample comprised peripheral blood. These receptors were taken from a woman younger than 45 with acute or convalescent COVID-19. Both conserved end residues are part of each CDR3. D genes are given only for firm matches. Rows may omit the clone size; those that give it use once, few, many or a size class.

size | J | V | D | DNA | CDR3
NA | TRBJ2-6 | TRBV28 | TRBD1 | TGTGCCAGCAGAGGGACAGGGCCGGCTGGGGCCAACGTCCTGACTTTC | CASRGTGPAGANVLTF
once | TRBJ2-5 | TRBV7-2 | TRBD2 | TGTGCCAGCAGCCCGAGACTAGCGGGAGGGAGGGGTGCCCAGTACTTC | CASSPRLAGGRGAQYF
NA | TRBJ2-5 | TRBV19 | TRBD1 | TGTGCCAGTAGTACCCGGGACAGGGAAGAGACCCAGTACTTC | CASSTRDREETQYF
once | TRBJ2-2 | TRBV28 | NA | TGTGCCACTAGTCGTCTAGCGAACACCGGGGAGCTGTTTTTT | CATSRLANTGELFF
NA | TRBJ2-7 | TRBV6-4 | TRBD1 | TGTGCCAGACACTGTGGGGTGGGGACAGGCCGTCCCTACTTC | CARHCGVGTGRPYF
once | TRBJ2-3 | TRBV3-1/TRBV3-2 | TRBD2 | TGTGCCAGCAGCCGAGAGACTAGCGGGGGATTCACAGTGGATACGCAGTATTTT | CASSRETSGGFTVDTQYF
NA | TRBJ2-2 | TRBV4-3 | TRBD2 | TGCGCCAGCAGCACCGCAGCGGGGCGGTCGAACACCGGGGAGCTGTTTTTT | CASSTAAGRSNTGELFF
NA | TRBJ1-2 | TRBV30 | NA | TGTGCCTGGAGCGTCAAATTAGATTATGGCTACACCTTC | CAWSVKLDYGYTF
once | TRBJ1-4 | TRBV6-6 | NA | TGTGCCAGCAGTTACTCGAGTCCCTATGAAAAACTGTTTTTT | CASSYSSPYEKLFF
NA | TRBJ2-3 | TRBV7-9 | TRBD2 | TGTGCCAGCAGCTTGACGGGACTAGCGTTTACTAGCACAGATACGCAGTATTTT | CASSLTGLAFTSTDTQYF
NA | TRBJ2-1 | TRBV9 | NA | TGTGCCAGCAGCGTAGGATCTGAGCCCACTGAGCAGTTCTTC | CASSVGSEPTEQFF
NA | TRBJ2-7 | TRBV2 | NA | TGTGCCAGCGGGGCGGCTTGGGGGGTGGGCTACGAGCAGTACTTC | CASGAAWGVGYEQYF
once | TRBJ2-7 | TRBV5-1 | NA | TGCGCCAGCAGCTTCGGGGAAGGGAAGACCTACGAGCAGTACTTC | CASSFGEGKTYEQYF
many | TRBJ2-2 | TRBV7-9 | TRBD1 | TGTGCCAGCAGCTTGCCTGTGGACAGGCTCACCGGGGAGCTGTTTTTT | CASSLPVDRLTGELFF
NA | TRBJ1-5 | TRBV27 | NA | TGTGCCAGCAGTTTATTCGGGGGAATTACCGGTCAGCCCCAGCATTTT | CASSLFGGITGQPQHF
once | TRBJ1-5 | TRBV10-2 | NA | TGCGCCAGCAGTGTTTTCGGGGGCAATCAGCCCCAGCATTTT | CASSVFGGNQPQHF
few | TRBJ1-6 | TRBV7-2 | NA | TGTGCCAGCAGCTTAGAGTATAGGCAGGGTTCACCCCTCCACTTT | CASSLEYRQGSPLHF
NA | TRBJ2-7 | TRBV7-2 | TRBD2 | TGTGCCAGCAGCTTAGGCCAGGGACTAGCGGGGAGGGAGCAGTACTTC | CASSLGQGLAGREQYF
few | TRBJ2-7 | TRBV5-1 | TRBD2 | TGCGCCAGCTCCGAGCTAGCGGAAGCCTACGAGCAGTACTTC | CASSELAEAYEQYF
NA | TRBJ1-4 | TRBV6-2/TRBV6-3 | TRBD1 | TGTGCCAGCAGCCTCGCGGGGGACAGGGATGAAAAACTGTTTTTT | CASSLAGDRDEKLFF
NA | TRBJ2-3 | TRBV29-1 | NA | TGCAGCGTATATTGGGGGGGGCGCACAGATACGCAGTATTTT | CSVYWGGRTDTQYF
NA | TRBJ1-5 | TRBV7-2 | NA | TGTGCCAGCAGCTTAGGACAGGCTCCTAATCAGCCCCAGCATTTT | CASSLGQAPNQPQHF
NA | TRBJ1-2 | TRBV15 | TRBD1 | TGTGCCACCAGCAGAGATCGGGGACAGGTTCGCTTCACCTTC | CATSRDRGQVRFTF
NA | TRBJ2-7 | TRBV2 | NA | TGTGCCAGCAGTGAACAAACCAACCGGGAGCAGTACTTC | CASSEQTNREQYF
NA | TRBJ2-2 | TRBV2 | NA | TGTGCCAGCAGTGAGGTGCGGTACACCGGGGAGCTGTTTTTT | CASSEVRYTGELFF
NA | TRBJ2-1 | TRBV19 | TRBD1 | TGTGCCAGTAGTCGACAGGGTTACTACAATGAGCAGTTCTTC | CASSRQGYYNEQFF
once | TRBJ2-2 | TRBV11-3 | NA | TGTGCCAGCAGCTTAGAAGTGGCGGGCCTCTTGACCGGGGAGCTGTTTTTT | CASSLEVAGLLTGELFF
NA | TRBJ1-1 | TRBV27 | NA | TGTGCCAGCAGTTTATCGTCAGGGGCGAACACTGAAGCTTTCTTT | CASSLSSGANTEAFF
NA | TRBJ1-5 | TRBV7-2 | NA | TGTGCCAGCAGCTTAGATCTATATCAGCCCCAGCATTTT | CASSLDLYQPQHF
NA | TRBJ1-5 | TRBV5-1 | NA | TGCGCCAGCAGCAAGGACATTAATCAGCCCCAGCATTTT | CASSKDINQPQHF
NA | TRBJ2-3 | TRBV10-2 | NA | TGCGCCAGCAGTGAGTCTGGACTGGCAGATACGCAGTATTTT | CASSESGLADTQYF
NA | TRBJ2-1 | TRBV21-1 | NA | TGTGCCAGCAGCAAATATTCCGGGACAGGGCAATTAATTGAGCAGTTCTTC | CASSKYSGTGQLIEQFF
NA | TRBJ2-7 | TRBV7-2 | NA | TGTGCCAGCAGCTTACTTCTACGGCAGGGCGAGCAGTACTTC | CASSLLLRQGEQYF
NA | TRBJ2-1 | TRBV2 | NA | TGTGCCAGCACGGGTATCGGATCGGTCGATGAGCAGTTCTTC | CASTGIGSVDEQFF
NA | TRBJ2-3 | TRBV2 | NA | TGTGCCAGCAGGACCCAGGGGGCTAGCGGGGTTCGGACGGATACGCAGTATTTT | CASRTQGASGVRTDTQYF
NA | TRBJ1-2 | TRBV27 | NA | TGTGCCAGCAGTCTCCTGTCTACGAGCTATGGCTACACCTTC | CASSLLSTSYGYTF
NA | TRBJ2-3 | TRBV18 | NA | TGTGCCAGCTCACTAGGGAGCCCTCGCACAGATACGCAGTATTTT | CASSLGSPRTDTQYF
NA | TRBJ2-1 | TRBV11-3 | NA | TGTGCCAGCGCCTCGACCCCGGGTGCCCATGAGCAGTTCTTC | CASASTPGAHEQFF
NA | TRBJ1-2 | TRBV29-1 | TRBD1 | TGCAGCGTGGAAGGACAGGCACTTATGGAAGGCTACACCTTC | CSVEGQALMEGYTF
NA | TRBJ1-2 | TRBV4-2 | NA | TGTGCCAGCAGCCAAGATGTAGGTCAGGGTTACTATGGCTACACCTTC | CASSQDVGQGYYGYTF
NA | TRBJ2-5 | TRBV7-6 | NA | TGTGCCAGCTCTTTGGCGGGGGCCCAAGGAGAGACCCAGTACTTC | CASSLAGAQGETQYF
NA | TRBJ1-3 | TRBV30 | NA | TGTGCCTGGAGTTCAGACAACTCTGGAAACACCATATATTTT | CAWSSDNSGNTIYF
NA | TRBJ2-1 | TRBV7-7 | TRBD2 | TGTGCCAGCAGCCGAGGCGGGGGGAACTACAATGAGCAGTTCTTC | CASSRGGGNYNEQFF
once | TRBJ2-1 | TRBV10-3 | NA | TGTGCCATCAGTGGGGAGAATGAGAATGAGCAGTTCTTC | CAISGENENEQFF
NA | TRBJ2-1 | TRBV28 | TRBD2 | TGTGCCAGCAGTCTCGCCGGGACTAGCAGAAAAGGCTCCTACAATGAGCAGTTCTTC | CASSLAGTSRKGSYNEQFF
NA | TRBJ1-4 | TRBV5-6 | NA | TGTGCCAGCAGCCCGAGGGGGAGAAGAAATGAAAAACTGTTTTTT | CASSPRGRRNEKLFF